The rows below give T cell receptor beta chains drawn from one sample of a study of cytomegalovirus exposure and HLA in healthy donors. Sequencing used immunoSEQ multiplex PCR; TCRdb keeps in-frame clones, though not all of them. The repertoire holds 170,000 or so clones, roughly four fifths seen once, with around 1.5% in the top ten. Sequencing was done on a sample of PBMCs. The receptors originated from a man aged 50-60 years in good health and CMV-seronegative. Each CDR3 is given with its conserved first and last residue. The order of the fields is V gene, J gene, clone size, D gene, CDR3 protein, CDR3 DNA. A D gene is named only where the DNA matches it firmly. Clone size is not always given. Where it is, it says once, few, many or a class for expanded clones.

>TRBV28|TRBJ1-2|.|TRBD1
CASSYPGQGLYGYTF
TGTGCCAGCAGTTACCCGGGACAGGGTCTCTATGGCTACACCTTC
>TRBV9|TRBJ2-3|.|.
CASSVERVSSTDTQYF
TGTGCCAGCAGCGTAGAACGGGTCTCTAGCACAGATACGCAGTATTTT
>TRBV6-5|TRBJ1-1|few|TRBD1
CASSKTGVNTEAFF
TGTGCCAGCAGTAAGACAGGGGTGAACACTGAAGCTTTCTTT
>TRBV6-1|TRBJ1-5|few|.
CASSRQENQPQHF
TGTGCCAGCAGTAGACAGGAGAATCAGCCCCAGCATTTT
>TRBV4-2|TRBJ2-5|.|TRBD1
CASSQDGTGRGEETQYF
TGTGCCAGCAGCCAAGACGGGACAGGGAGAGGGGAAGAGACCCAGTACTTC
>TRBV7-9|TRBJ2-1|once|.
CASSLRGATYNEQFF
TGTGCCAGCAGCTTACGCGGGGCTACCTACAATGAGCAGTTCTTC
>TRBV19|TRBJ2-5|.|TRBD1
CASSTRGGGGVLLGETQYF
TGTGCCAGTAGTACCCGAGGGGGCGGTGGAGTGTTGCTGGGAGAGACCCAGTACTTC
>TRBV6-6|TRBJ1-2|.|.
CASSYRGETGYTF
TGTGCCAGCAGTTACCGGGGGGAGACTGGCTACACCTTC
>TRBV4-2|TRBJ2-5|.|TRBD2
CASSQGTSGIIGETQYF
TGTGCCAGCAGCCAAGGGACTAGCGGGATAATTGGAGAGACCCAGTACTTC
>TRBV7-2|TRBJ2-2|.|TRBD1
CASSPDRGRTGELFF
TGTGCCAGCAGCCCGGACAGGGGGCGAACCGGGGAGCTGTTTTTT
>TRBV11-2|TRBJ1-5|.|.
CASSLGDRSGYSNQPQHF
TGTGCCAGCAGCTTAGGGGATCGATCGGGGTATAGCAATCAGCCCCAGCATTTT
>TRBV23-1|TRBJ1-2|.|.
CASSQSGEGVSYGYTF
TGCGCCAGCAGTCAATCGGGGGAGGGGGTTAGCTATGGCTACACCTTC
>TRBV4-2|TRBJ1-3|.|.
CASSQVPAGSDTIYF
TGTGCCAGCAGCCAAGTTCCCGCCGGGTCGGACACCATATATTTT
>TRBV7-9|TRBJ2-1|.|.
CSSSPLLGLPYNEQFF
TGTTCCAGCAGCCCCTTGCTGGGACTCCCCTACAATGAGCAGTTCTTC
>TRBV5-5|TRBJ1-5|.|TRBD1
CASSWQGDTNQPQHF
TGTGCCAGCAGCTGGCAGGGGGACACCAATCAGCCCCAGCATTTT
>TRBV10-3|TRBJ2-5|.|.
CAISPRAGETQYF
TGTGCCATCAGTCCCCGGGCAGGGGAGACCCAGTACTTC
>TRBV5-6|TRBJ1-1|few|.
CASSWTLNTEAFF
TGTGCCAGCAGCTGGACTCTGAACACTGAAGCTTTCTTT
>TRBV28|TRBJ2-1|.|TRBD2
CASSGGLAGGYNEQFF
TGTGCCAGCAGTGGTGGACTAGCGGGAGGGTACAATGAGCAGTTCTTC
>TRBV4-1|TRBJ2-7|.|TRBD1
CASSLTGVAEQYF
TGCGCCAGCAGCCTTACAGGGGTAGCCGAGCAGTACTTC
>TRBV15|TRBJ1-2|.|TRBD1
CATSLGTDYGYTF
TGTGCCACCAGCCTCGGGACAGACTATGGCTACACCTTC
>TRBV28|TRBJ2-5|.|TRBD2
CASSPEGTRGMETQYF
TGTGCCAGCAGTCCGGAGGGGACTAGGGGGATGGAGACCCAGTACTTC
>TRBV28|TRBJ2-5|.|TRBD1
CASSLQGVRGTQYF
TGTGCCAGCAGTTTACAGGGGGTTCGGGGGACCCAGTACTTC
>TRBV7-2|TRBJ1-2|.|.
CASSSWGGPGQSYTF
TGTGCCAGCAGCTCGTGGGGGGGCCCAGGTCAGTCCTACACCTTC
>TRBV7-2|TRBJ1-5|.|TRBD1
CASSLQVETGLVGQPQHF
TGTGCCAGCAGCTTACAAGTCGAGACAGGGTTAGTTGGTCAGCCCCAGCATTTT
>TRBV5-6|TRBJ2-4|.|.
CASSPDRRLAKNIQYF
TGTGCCAGCAGCCCGGACAGAAGACTAGCCAAAAACATTCAGTACTTC
>TRBV7-3|TRBJ2-5|.|.
CASSLTQGSETQYF
TGTGCCAGCAGCTTAACGCAGGGCTCGGAGACCCAGTACTTC
>TRBV7-9|TRBJ2-4|once|.
CSSSLTEAKNIQYF
TGTTCCAGCAGCTTGACAGAAGCCAAAAACATTCAGTACTTC
>TRBV18|TRBJ2-7|.|.
CASSQETGSYEQYF
TGTGCCAGCTCACAGGAGACAGGCTCCTACGAGCAGTACTTC
>TRBV15|TRBJ2-5|.|.
CATSRDGGLLGETQYF
TGTGCCACCAGCAGAGATGGGGGACTGTTGGGGGAGACCCAGTACTTC
>TRBV2|TRBJ2-2|.|.
CASSEALPGGAGELFF
TGTGCCAGCAGTGAAGCGCTTCCCGGAGGGGCCGGGGAGCTGTTTTTT
>TRBV29-1|TRBJ2-5|.|TRBD1
CSVDRAGETQYF
TGCAGCGTGGACAGGGCTGGAGAGACCCAGTACTTC
>TRBV7-9|TRBJ2-1|.|TRBD1
CASSLLTGGFKNEQFF
TGTGCCAGCAGCCTCCTGACAGGGGGCTTTAAGAATGAGCAGTTCTTC
>TRBV7-2|TRBJ1-2|.|TRBD1
CASSLYRGTGNYGYTF
TGTGCCAGCAGCTTATACCGTGGGACAGGGAACTATGGCTACACCTTC
>TRBV2|TRBJ2-2|.|TRBD2
CASSGLAGALNTGELFF
TGTGCCAGCAGTGGACTAGCGGGGGCCTTGAACACCGGGGAGCTGTTTTTT
>TRBV28|TRBJ1-4|.|TRBD1
CASSTAGGAGEKLFF
TGTGCCAGCAGTACAGCAGGGGGCGCAGGGGAAAAACTGTTTTTT
>TRBV7-3|TRBJ2-7|.|TRBD2
CASSPGGGLAGYEQYF
TGTGCCAGCAGTCCCGGAGGGGGACTAGCGGGCTACGAGCAGTACTTC
>TRBV9|TRBJ2-1|.|TRBD1
CASSVATRGTNEQFF
TGTGCCAGCAGCGTAGCTACCAGGGGGACGAATGAGCAGTTCTTC
>TRBV28|TRBJ1-5|.|.
CASTSDSSSNQPQHF
TGTGCCAGCACCTCTGACAGTTCCTCAAATCAGCCCCAGCATTTT
>TRBV29-1|TRBJ1-3|.|.
CSAEGGTDNGNTIYF
TGCAGCGCCGAGGGAGGGACGGACAATGGAAACACCATATATTTT
>TRBV28|TRBJ1-1|few|.
CASSETGTNTEAFF
TGTGCCAGCTCCGAGACAGGCACTAACACTGAAGCTTTCTTT
>TRBV5-8|TRBJ2-3|.|TRBD2
CASSLLAGRTDTQYF
TGTGCCAGCAGCTTGCTAGCGGGGAGAACAGATACGCAGTATTTT
>TRBV7-2|TRBJ2-3|.|TRBD1
CASSLAAPGQGRSDTQYF
TGTGCCAGCAGCTTAGCTGCTCCGGGACAGGGTCGTTCAGATACGCAGTATTTT
>TRBV6-1|TRBJ1-4|.|.
CASRTGSGEKLFF
TGTGCCAGCAGAACAGGCTCCGGTGAAAAACTGTTTTTT
>TRBV7-9|TRBJ1-4|few|TRBD1
CASSLGSGTVNEKLFF
TGTGCCAGCAGCTTAGGTTCCGGGACAGTTAATGAAAAACTGTTTTTT
>TRBV19|TRBJ2-1|.|TRBD2
CASSDPGGRTLNEQFF
TGTGCCAGTAGTGATCCTGGCGGGAGGACTCTTAATGAGCAGTTCTTC
>TRBV11-2|TRBJ2-3|.|.
CASSWTTGTDTQYF
TGTGCCAGCAGCTGGACTACCGGCACAGATACGCAGTATTTT